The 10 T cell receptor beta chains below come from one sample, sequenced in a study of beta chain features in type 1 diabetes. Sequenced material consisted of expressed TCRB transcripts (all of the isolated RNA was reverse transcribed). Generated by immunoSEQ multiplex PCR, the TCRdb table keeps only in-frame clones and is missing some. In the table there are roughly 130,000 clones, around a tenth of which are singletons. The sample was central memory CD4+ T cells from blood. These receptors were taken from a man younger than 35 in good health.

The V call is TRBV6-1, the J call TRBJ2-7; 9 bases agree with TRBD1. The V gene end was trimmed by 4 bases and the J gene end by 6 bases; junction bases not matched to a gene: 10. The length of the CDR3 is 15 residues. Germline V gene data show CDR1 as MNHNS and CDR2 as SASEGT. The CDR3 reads CASSALPGQGSEQYF. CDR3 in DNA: TGTGCCAGCAGTGCCTTACCTGGACAGGGGAGCGAGCAGTACTTC.

This chain's CDR3 is CASSRTGGKNIQYF. As DNA, the CDR3 is TGTGCCAGCAGCCGGACAGGGGGGAAAAACATTCAGTACTTC. V usage is TRBV5-6 and J usage is TRBJ2-4; 10 bases align to TRBD1. CDR1 and CDR2 (germline): SGHDT, YYEEEE. V lost 4 bases to trimming and J lost 4 bases; unmatched junction nucleotides: 2. The CDR3 extends over 14 amino acids. Using reference TRBV5-6 and TRBJ2-4 for the parts outside the CDR3, the full variable domain is DAGVTQSPTHLIKTRGQQVTLRCSPKSGHDTVSWYQQALGQGPQFIFQYYEEEERQRGNFPDRFSGHQFPNYSSELNVNALLLGDSALYLCASSRTGGKNIQYFGAGTRLSVL.

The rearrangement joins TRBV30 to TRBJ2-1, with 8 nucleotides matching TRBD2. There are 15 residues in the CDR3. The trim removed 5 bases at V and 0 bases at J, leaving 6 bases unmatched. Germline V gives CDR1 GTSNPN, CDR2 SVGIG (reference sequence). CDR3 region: CAWAKRGSSYNEQFF. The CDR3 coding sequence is TGTGCCTGGGCGAAGCGGGGGAGCTCCTACAATGAGCAGTTCTTC.

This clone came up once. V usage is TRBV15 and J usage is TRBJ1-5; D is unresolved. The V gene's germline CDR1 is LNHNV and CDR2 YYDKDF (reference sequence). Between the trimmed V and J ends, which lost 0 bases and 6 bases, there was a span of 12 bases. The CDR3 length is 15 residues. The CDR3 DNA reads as TGTGCCACCAGCAGAGACCGACTCCGGGGTCAGCCCCAGCATTTT. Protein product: CATSRDRLRGQPQHF.

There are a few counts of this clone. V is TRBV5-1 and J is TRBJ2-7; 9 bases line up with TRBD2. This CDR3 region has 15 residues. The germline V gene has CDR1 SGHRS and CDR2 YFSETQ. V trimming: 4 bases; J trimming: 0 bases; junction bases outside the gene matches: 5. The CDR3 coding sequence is TGCGCCAGCAGCACCGGGACTAGCCGCTCCTACGAGCAGTACTTC. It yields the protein CASSTGTSRSYEQYF.

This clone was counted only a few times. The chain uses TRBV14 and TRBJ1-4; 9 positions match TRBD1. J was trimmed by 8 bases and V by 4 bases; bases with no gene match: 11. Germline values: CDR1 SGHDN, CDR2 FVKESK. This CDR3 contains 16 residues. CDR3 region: CASSPVHGTGKEKLFF. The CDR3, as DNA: TGTGCCAGCAGCCCAGTTCATGGGACAGGGAAAGAAAAACTGTTTTTT.

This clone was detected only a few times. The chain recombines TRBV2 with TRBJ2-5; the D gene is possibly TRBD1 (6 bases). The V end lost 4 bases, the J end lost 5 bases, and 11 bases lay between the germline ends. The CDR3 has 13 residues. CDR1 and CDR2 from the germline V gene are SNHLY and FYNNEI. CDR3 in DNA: TGTGCCAGCAGTGTACAGGGTGAGGAGACCCAGTACTTC. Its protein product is CASSVQGEETQYF.

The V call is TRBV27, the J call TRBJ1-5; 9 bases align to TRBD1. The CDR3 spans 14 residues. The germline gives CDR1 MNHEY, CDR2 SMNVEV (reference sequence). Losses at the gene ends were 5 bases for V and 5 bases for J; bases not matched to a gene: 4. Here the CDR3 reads CASSRGQGDQPQHF. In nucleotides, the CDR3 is TGTGCCAGCAGTAGGGGACAGGGCGATCAGCCCCAGCATTTT.

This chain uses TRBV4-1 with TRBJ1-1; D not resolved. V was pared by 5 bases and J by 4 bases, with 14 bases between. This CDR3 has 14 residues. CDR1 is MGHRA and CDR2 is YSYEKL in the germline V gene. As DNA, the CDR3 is TGCGCCAGCAGCTACTTAGCCGCCGGCACTGAAGCTTTCTTT. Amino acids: CASSYLAAGTEAFF.

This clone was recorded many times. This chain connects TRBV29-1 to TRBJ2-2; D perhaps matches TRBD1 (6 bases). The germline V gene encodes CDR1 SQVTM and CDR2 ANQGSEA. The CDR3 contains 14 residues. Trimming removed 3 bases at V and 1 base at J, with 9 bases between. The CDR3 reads CSVELRGNTGELFF. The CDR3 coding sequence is TGCAGCGTTGAGCTCAGGGGGAACACCGGGGAGCTGTTTTTT.